Each of the 15 T cell receptor beta chains below was sequenced from the same sample in a study of blood T cell repertoires in COVID-19. The repertoire was sequenced with immunoSEQ multiplex PCR; TCRdb's copy has only in-frame clones and lacks some. This table has 150,000 to 200,000 clones, around 83% appearing once. The sample was PBMCs or T cells enriched from blood (not recorded which). These receptors all stem from a woman in her 40s in a cohort exposed to, infected with or recovered from COVID-19 (not recorded which).

The chain uses TRBV4-1 and TRBJ1-1, with D perhaps TRBD1 (5 bases). The CDR3 is 13 amino acids. Trimming took 5 bases from V and 7 from J, leaving 14 bases between them. The germline gives CDR1 MGHRA, CDR2 YSYEKL. CDR3 in amino acids: CASSFRGSFEAFF. DNA for the CDR3: TGCGCCAGCAGCTTCCGGGGGTCTTTTGAAGCTTTCTTT.

The chain uses TRBV13 and TRBJ1-2; 8 nucleotides align to TRBD1. From germline, CDR1 is PRHDT and CDR2 FYEKMQ (reference sequence). The junction had 2 bases not matched to a gene; V was cut back by 5 bases and J by 3 bases. The CDR3 extends over 13 amino acids. CDR3 bases: TGTGCCAGCAGCCCGGACAGGGACTATGGCTACACCTTC. Translated: CASSPDRDYGYTF.

The chain carries TRBV5-1 and TRBJ1-2, with 10 positions matching TRBD1. The CDR3 is made up of 16 amino acids. Per germline, CDR1 SGHRS and CDR2 YFSETQ. V lost 1 base, J lost 6 bases, and 9 bases stayed unmatched. The CDR3 loop reads CASSLTTGGLPNGYTF. CDR3 nucleotide sequence: TGCGCCAGCAGCTTGACGACAGGGGGCCTTCCTAATGGCTACACCTTC. The whole variable domain, remainder taken from reference TRBV5-1 and TRBJ1-2, is KAGVTQTPRYLIKTRGQQVTLSCSPISGHRSVSWYQQTPGQGLQFLFEYFSETQRNKGNFPGRFSGRQFSNSRSEMNVSTLELGDSALYLCASSLTTGGLPNGYTFGSGTRLTVV.

This clone came up once. The V call is TRBV6-5, the J call TRBJ1-4; D is unresolved. The length of the CDR3 is 16 residues. The V end lost 0 bases, the J end lost 3 bases, and 11 bases lay between the germline ends. Germline-derived CDR1 and CDR2 are MNHEY and SVGAGI. CDR3 amino acids: CASSYSPSPPNEKLFF. The CDR3 DNA follows: TGTGCCAGCAGTTACTCCCCCAGTCCTCCTAATGAAAAACTGTTTTTT.

The rearrangement uses TRBV11-2 and TRBJ1-2, with D unresolved. The CDR3 extends over 15 amino acids. V lost 8 bases and J lost 4, with 20 bases in between. Per the germline V gene, CDR1 is SGHAT and CDR2 is FQNNGV. CDR3 sequence reads: CASVGILSTFYGYTF. CDR3 sequence (DNA): TGTGCCAGCGTCGGGATCCTGTCGACATTCTATGGCTACACCTTC. The full variable domain, rest sourced from reference TRBV11-2 and TRBJ1-2, is EAGVAQSPRYKIIEKRQSVAFWCNPISGHATLYWYQQILGQGPKLLIQFQNNGVVDDSQLPKDRFSAERLKGVDSTLKIQPAKLEDSAVYLCASVGILSTFYGYTFGSGTRLTVV.

The V gene is TRBV4-1, the J gene TRBJ1-6, with 9 bases fitting TRBD1. The ends lost 5 bases at V and 9 bases at J; junction bases unmatched: 14. CDR1 and CDR2 from the germline V gene are MGHRA and YSYEKL. CDR3 length: 17 amino acids. CDR3 amino acids: CASSSTGPPGQGSPLHF. In DNA form, the CDR3 reads TGCGCCAGCAGCTCTACCGGCCCCCCGGGACAGGGTTCACCCCTCCACTTT.

V and J are TRBV7-9 and TRBJ2-3; 11 nucleotides line up with TRBD2. Germline V lookup: CDR1 SEHNR, CDR2 FQNEAQ (reference sequence). The CDR3 extends over 15 amino acids. Germline trimming cut 3 bases from V and 4 bases from J; bases unmatched to any gene: 3. CDR3 amino acids: CASSFSSGGADTQYF. As DNA, the CDR3 is TGTGCCAGCAGCTTTAGTAGCGGGGGGGCAGATACGCAGTATTTT.

The genes are TRBV24-1 and TRBJ2-3; D perhaps matches TRBD1 (6 bases). Germline CDR1 reads KGHDR; CDR2 reads SFDVKD. The CDR3 sequence is 14 residues long. Trimming left V 5 bases short and J 2 bases short, with 10 bases between. In DNA form, the CDR3 reads TGTGCCACCAGTGCCAGGGGATTCACAGATACGCAGTATTTT. Encoded protein: CATSARGFTDTQYF.

The rearrangement uses TRBV24-1 and TRBJ2-5, with 8 bases aligning to TRBD1. The trim removed 4 bases at V and 5 bases at J, leaving 11 bases unmatched. The CDR3 covers 16 residues. Germline loops: CDR1 KGHDR, CDR2 SFDVKD. The CDR3 coding sequence is TGTGCCACCAGTGAACCAACAGGGGGAGAGGGGGAGACCCAGTACTTC. Protein: CATSEPTGGEGETQYF.

This clone has only one observation. The chain combines TRBV16 with TRBJ1-4, with D possibly TRBD1 on 5 matching bases. CDR1 and CDR2 from the germline V gene are KGHSY and FQNENV. V dropped 2 bases and J dropped 4 bases, with 8 bases sitting between them. The CDR3 totals 14 residues. CDR3 nucleotide sequence: TGTGCCAGCAGCCAAATCGGGGGTAATGAAAAACTGTTTTTT. This encodes CASSQIGGNEKLFF.

V is TRBV9 and J is TRBJ2-7, with 10 bases fitting TRBD2. The V segment lost 4 bases and the J segment 2 bases; nucleotides outside the gene matches: 3. CDR1 is SGDLS, CDR2 YYNGEE, per germline. The CDR3 is 14 residues long. DNA for the CDR3: TGTGCCAGCAGCCCTAGCGGGAGAACCTACGAGCAGTACTTC. As protein: CASSPSGRTYEQYF. The full variable domain, rest sourced from reference TRBV9 and TRBJ2-7, is DSGVTQTPKHLITATGQRVTLRCSPRSGDLSVYWYQQSLDQGLQFLIQYYNGEERAKGNILERFSAQQFPDLHSELNLSSLELGDSALYFCASSPSGRTYEQYFGPGTRLTVT.

The V gene is TRBV2, the J gene TRBJ1-2; unclear D gene. In germline, CDR1 is SNHLY, CDR2 FYNNEI. The CDR3 extends over 13 amino acids. V was pared by 5 bases and J by 2 bases, with 9 bases between. In DNA, the CDR3 is TGTGCCAGCAGTCGCCTCCAGAACTATGGCTACACCTTC. Amino acids: CASSRLQNYGYTF.

The V and J genes are TRBV18 and TRBJ2-6; D gene uncertain. This CDR3 comprises 18 residues. Trimming shortened V by 0 bases and J by 0 bases, and 12 bases separated the two germline ends. Germline V gene lookup returns CDR1 KGHSH and CDR2 LQKENI. This CDR3 reads CASSPPFAESSGANVLTF. The CDR3 DNA follows: TGTGCCAGCTCACCACCCTTCGCGGAGTCCTCTGGGGCCAACGTCCTGACTTTC.

The gene calls are TRBV9 and TRBJ2-7; 9 bases are shared with TRBD2. CDR1 SGDLS and CDR2 YYNGEE come from the germline V gene. J lost 5 bases, V lost 3 bases, and 6 bases had no gene match. The CDR3 spans 14 residues. This CDR3 is CASSATSGYHEQYF. In nucleotides, the CDR3 is TGTGCCAGCAGCGCTACTAGCGGGTATCACGAGCAGTACTTC.

In this sample, this clone turned up a few times. In DNA form, the CDR3 reads TGTGCCAGCAGTTCATGGACAGATCAGCCCCAGCATTTT. This codes for CASSSWTDQPQHF. The chain has TRBV12-3 or TRBV12-4 and TRBJ1-5; a weak D match, TRBD1 (6 bases). The CDR3 covers 13 residues. V lost 4 bases to trimming and J lost 5 bases, with 9 bases between them.